This paragraph reports one T cell receptor (beta chain). Naive CD8 cells lacked CD45RO, underwent positive selection for CCR7 and left out terminally differentiated effector memory CD45RA+ cells. Deletions cut 3 bases from V and 3 bases from J, with 18 bases between. CDR3 size: 17 residues. The germline V gene encodes CDR1 MDHEN and CDR2 SYDVKM. This sample is part of a study of shared clonotypes between healthy human individuals. TCRdb keeps only in-frame clones here, not all; method: immunoSEQ multiplex PCR. The table lists 750,000 to 1,000,000 clones, nearly 95% of them singletons, with under 30% in the top ten.

The chain carries TRBV28 and TRBJ1-3; weak D call: TRBD1 (5 bases). This receptor was identified in a man aged 25-40 years in good health. Input material: naive CD8+ T cells sorted from blood. CDR3 sequence (DNA): TGTGCCAGCAGTTTTTCTACGGGGCCCCTTAATGGAAACACCATATATTTT. It specifies CASSFSTGPLNGNTIYF.